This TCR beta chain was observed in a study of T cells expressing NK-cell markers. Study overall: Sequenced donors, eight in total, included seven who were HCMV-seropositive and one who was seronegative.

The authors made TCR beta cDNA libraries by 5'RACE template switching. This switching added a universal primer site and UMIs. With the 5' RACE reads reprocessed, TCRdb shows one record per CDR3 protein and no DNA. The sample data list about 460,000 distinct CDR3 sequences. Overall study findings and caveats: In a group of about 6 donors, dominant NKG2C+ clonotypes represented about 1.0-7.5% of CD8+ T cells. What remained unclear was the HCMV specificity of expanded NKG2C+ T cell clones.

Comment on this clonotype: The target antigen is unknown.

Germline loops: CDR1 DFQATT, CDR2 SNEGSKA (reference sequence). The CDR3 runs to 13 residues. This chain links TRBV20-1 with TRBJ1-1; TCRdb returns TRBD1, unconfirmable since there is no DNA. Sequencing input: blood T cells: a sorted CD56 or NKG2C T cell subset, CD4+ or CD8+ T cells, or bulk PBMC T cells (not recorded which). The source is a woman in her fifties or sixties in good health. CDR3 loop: CSAPTGRNTEAFF.